This TCR beta chain was captured by sequencing in a study of blood T cell repertoires in COVID-19. Libraries were prepared by immunoSEQ multiplex PCR; TCRdb keeps only in-frame clonotypes and omits some of them. The sample yields about 170,000 clones, around four fifths seen once. Recovery among Cohort 3 donors was established by two negative PCRs, clearance, or symptom resolution. Germline values: CDR1 SGHDN, CDR2 FVKESK. The CDR3 extends over 11 amino acids. V lost 9 bases to trimming and J lost 4 bases, with 7 bases between them. With regard to this clone: The same CDR3 also results from other DNA sequences found in this sample.

The sample taken for sequencing was PBMCs or T cells enriched from blood (not recorded which). The V gene is TRBV14, the J gene TRBJ1-3; D not certain. This TCR was recovered from a woman in her fifties or sixties who had recovered from COVID-19. The CDR3 loop reads CASSLGNTIYF. The CDR3 nucleotides read TGTGCCAGTTCTCTGGGAAACACCATATATTTT.